The 30 T cell receptor beta chains listed next were all sequenced from one sample in a study of T cells in Graves' hyperthyroidism and ophthalmopathy. RNA transcripts yielded amplified TCR beta CDR3 regions. HTBI primers drove first-round RT-PCR of the TCR CDR3. TCRdb ran MiXCR on the multiplex PCR reads and lists one entry per CDR3 protein. The repertoire includes hundreds of thousands of distinct CDR3 sequences, roughly a sixth of them detected once, and roughly 3.3% sits in the top ten. The source material was blood. Receptors were obtained from a woman between 35 and 50 years old with Graves' ophthalmopathy.

The chain has TRBV28 and TRBJ1-2; TRBD1 aligns across 9 bases. V gave up 6 bases and J gave up 2 bases; unmatched junction bases: 7. The CDR3 consists of 15 residues. Germline V lookup: CDR1 MDHEN, CDR2 SYDVKM. CDR3: CASRRTGGRNYGYTF. CDR3 nucleotide sequence: TGTGCCAGCAGGCGAACAGGGGGCAGAAACTATGGCTACACCTTC.

Remarks on this clonotype: A much bigger clone sits one base away, suggesting this may be a read error. The missing conserved phenylalanine or tryptophan at the end of this CDR3 makes a read error likely. The rearrangement joins TRBV3-1 to TRBJ2-7; no clear D gene. V lost 4 bases, J lost 3 bases, and 10 bases lay in between. Germline V gene sequence: CDR1 LGHDT, CDR2 YNNKEL (reference sequence). The CDR3 extends over 13 amino acids. CDR3 amino acids: CASSRNANYEQYS. CDR3 bases: TGTGCCAGCAGCCGGAATGCTAACTACGAGCAGTACTCC.

This clonotype appeared many times. The rearrangement joins TRBV20-1 to TRBJ2-1, with D maybe TRBD2 (6 bases). The CDR3 is 15 residues long. The V end lost 1 base, the J end lost 1 base, and 11 bases lay between the germline ends. The germline gives CDR1 DFQATT, CDR2 SNEGSKA (reference sequence). The CDR3 reads CSARAAGRSYNEQFF. The DNA for the CDR3 is TGCAGTGCTAGAGCTGCGGGAAGATCCTACAATGAGCAGTTCTTC.

With regard to this clonotype: A read error is possible here, since a much larger clone lies one base away. The rearrangement links TRBV6-1 to TRBJ2-7; D may be TRBD1 (6 bases). Deletions cut 6 bases from V and 8 bases from J, with 14 bases between. CDR3 size: 12 residues. Per germline, CDR1 MNHNS and CDR2 SASEGT. This chain's CDR3 is CASSSTGNQQYF. Here the CDR3 DNA reads TGTGCCAGCAGCTCCACAGGGAACCAGCAGTACTTC.

The chain couples TRBV10-3 to TRBJ2-3; 8 nucleotides agree with TRBD2. Trimming removed 3 bases from V and 1 base from J; junction bases left unmatched: 3. Germline V lookup: CDR1 ENHRY, CDR2 SYGVKD. This CDR3 is built from 15 residues. The CDR3 bases are TGTGCCATCAGTGAAGAGACTAGCGGCACAGATACGCAGTATTTT. Translation: CAISEETSGTDTQYF.

This clonotype was seen at least ten times. The CDR3, as DNA: TGTGCCAGCAGCAGCGGACAGGGGATCAAGGGCTACACCTTC. Translation gives CASSSGQGIKGYTF. V is TRBV28 and J is TRBJ1-2; 9 bases align to TRBD1. Germline V gene lookup returns CDR1 MDHEN and CDR2 SYDVKM. V gave up 6 bases and J gave up 8 bases; unmatched junction bases: 10. This CDR3 is 14 amino acids long.

This clonotype was seen ten or more times. The genes are TRBV27 and TRBJ2-1, with 15 bases lining up with TRBD2. The CDR3 spans 16 residues. V shed 7 bases and J 5 bases; nucleotides not matched to a gene: 6. CDR1 and CDR2 from the germline V gene are MNHEY and SMNVEV (reference sequence). The CDR3 loop reads CASTPGLAGGHNEQFF. As DNA, the CDR3 is TGTGCCAGCACCCCGGGACTAGCGGGAGGACACAATGAGCAGTTCTTC.

This clonotype was found many times. This chain connects TRBV27 to TRBJ1-2, with D perhaps matching TRBD1 (6 bases). CDR1 MNHEY and CDR2 SMNVEV come from the germline V gene (reference sequence). CDR3 length: 14 residues. CDR3 amino acids: CVRQDTTRDYGYTF. The DNA for the CDR3 is TGTGTTAGACAGGATACAACTCGTGACTATGGCTACACCTTC.

This clonotype was seen many times. This chain uses TRBV3-1 with TRBJ2-3; 10 bases are shared with TRBD2. The CDR3 is 17 amino acids. Germline loops: CDR1 LGHDT, CDR2 YNNKEL (reference sequence). V gave up 0 bases and J gave up 3 bases; unmatched junction bases: 6. Here the CDR3 reads CASSQDRSGRITDTQYF. CDR3 DNA: TGTGCCAGCAGCCAAGATCGTAGCGGGAGGATTACAGATACGCAGTATTTT.

This clonotype was picked up a small number of times. The V gene is TRBV18, the J gene TRBJ2-1, with D perhaps TRBD1 (5 bases). The germline V gene encodes CDR1 KGHSH and CDR2 LQKENI. The CDR3 loop spans 16 amino acids. V lost 3 bases, J lost 0 bases, and 12 bases lay in between. The CDR3 region has the DNA TGTGCCAGCTCACCCGACAGTGGGCTCTCCTACAATGAGCAGTTCTTC. As protein: CASSPDSGLSYNEQFF.

In its sample, this clonotype was seen a few times. The chain links TRBV5-1 to TRBJ2-3; D is ambiguous. The germline V gene has CDR1 SGHRS and CDR2 YFSETQ. This CDR3 has 14 residues. The V end lost 3 bases, the J end lost 0 bases, and 8 bases lay between the germline ends. The CDR3 sequence is CASSSLPSTDTQYF. The CDR3 DNA reads as TGCGCCAGCAGCTCCCTCCCCAGCACAGATACGCAGTATTTT. The variable domain in full, with the rest retrieved from reference TRBV5-1 and TRBJ2-3, is KAGVTQTPRYLIKTRGQQVTLSCSPISGHRSVSWYQQTPGQGLQFLFEYFSETQRNKGNFPGRFSGRQFSNSRSEMNVSTLELGDSALYLCASSSLPSTDTQYFGPGTRLTVL.

The sample holds a few counts of this clonotype. The chain has TRBV10-2 and TRBJ2-7, with D maybe TRBD2 (5 bases). Germline V gives CDR1 WSHSY, CDR2 SAAADI. The CDR3 is made up of 16 amino acids. V lost 3 bases and J lost 0, with 15 bases in between. The CDR3 DNA reads TGCGCCAGCAGTGATTTGGGCTCCACTAGCTCCTACGAGCAGTACTTC. It yields the protein CASSDLGSTSSYEQYF.

The chain is built from TRBV2 and TRBJ2-1, with 8 bases lining up with TRBD2. The junction had 16 bases not matched to a gene; V was cut back by 3 bases and J by 6 bases. CDR1 and CDR2 from the germline V gene are SNHLY and FYNNEI. The CDR3 loop spans 18 amino acids. The CDR3, as DNA: TGTGCCAGCAGTGATCACGGGGGGGATTACTCGGGAACCAATGAGCAGTTCTTC. It translates to CASSDHGGDYSGTNEQFF.

This clonotype was picked up a small number of times. The V and J genes are TRBV20-1 and TRBJ2-7; possibly TRBD2 for D (6 bases). CDR3 length equals 15 residues. Per germline, CDR1 DFQATT and CDR2 SNEGSKA (reference sequence). The V and J ends lost 3 bases and 2 bases respectively, with 17 bases between them. The CDR3 spells CSASGSAGGTYEQYF. CDR3 nucleotide sequence: TGCAGTGCTAGTGGGTCGGCCGGGGGAACCTACGAGCAGTACTTC.

This clonotype was detected ten times or more. The CDR3 DNA follows: TGTGCCAGCAGGGGCGGACAGGGGGGATTCTACGAGCAGTACTTC. Encoded protein: CASRGGQGGFYEQYF. The chain recombines TRBV12-3 or TRBV12-4 with TRBJ2-7, with TRBD1 identical over 10 bases. The CDR3 runs to 15 residues. Losses at the gene ends were 6 bases for V and 3 bases for J; bases not matched to a gene: 8.

The rearrangement joins TRBV12-3 or TRBV12-4 to TRBJ2-7, with D possibly matching TRBD1 (6 bases). V lost 4 bases to trimming and J lost 3 bases, with 10 bases between them. The CDR3 consists of 13 residues. In DNA form, the CDR3 reads TGTGCCAGCAGTTCTTACAGGGTCTACGAGCAGTACTTC. This encodes CASSSYRVYEQYF.

Concerning this clonotype itself: A junction boundary mismatches the germline segment, possibly from a read error. The rearrangement links TRBV5-1 to TRBJ2-7; D not certain. CDR1 SGHRS and CDR2 YFSETQ come from the germline V gene. The CDR3 runs 14 residues. The CDR3 loop is CASSLVVGSYGQYF. CDR3 DNA: TGCGCCAGCAGCTTGGTTGTCGGATCCTACGGGCAGTACTTC.

This clonotype occurred a few times. This may stem from a read error, because a much larger clone lies one nucleotide away. The chain links TRBV5-1 to TRBJ2-1; 10 nucleotides match TRBD2. CDR3 length equals 16 residues. Germline trimming cut 4 bases from V and 5 bases from J; bases unmatched to any gene: 9. The germline V gene encodes CDR1 SGHRS and CDR2 YFSETQ. In DNA, the CDR3 is TGCGCCAGCAGCAATAGCGGGAGGAGGACCAACAATGAGCAGTTCTTC. As protein: CASSNSGRRTNNEQFF.

This clonotype was seen a handful of times. A much larger clone differs by one base, so this may be a read error. The V call is TRBV2, the J call TRBJ2-3, with 10 bases lining up with TRBD1. The better agreement between TRBJ1-5 and the DNA end casts doubt on the J call. The CDR3 is made up of 15 amino acids. The germline V gene has CDR1 SNHLY and CDR2 FYNNEI. The CDR3 loop is CASERQGASTDTQHF. DNA for the CDR3: TGTGCCAGCGAAAGACAGGGGGCTAGCACAGATACGCAGCATTTT.

This clonotype was seen a handful of times. This chain connects TRBV10-3 to TRBJ1-5, with D perhaps matching TRBD1 (5 bases). V was shortened by 0 bases and J by 4 bases, with 10 bases between the two germline ends. The CDR3 has 15 amino acids. Germline loops: CDR1 ENHRY, CDR2 SYGVKD. CDR3 nucleotide sequence: TGTGCCATCAGTGAGTCCTGGGGGGAGAATCAGCCCCAGCATTTT. The encoded protein is CAISESWGENQPQHF.

This clonotype showed up just a few times. The genes are TRBV10-3 and TRBJ1-5, with D hard to call. The germline CDR1 and CDR2 sequences are ENHRY and SYGVKD. V shed 4 bases and J shed 4 bases, with 11 bases lying between them. The CDR3 totals 14 residues. The CDR3 loop reads CAISVPGENQPQHF. In nucleotides, the CDR3 is TGTGCCATCAGTGTGCCGGGAGAGAATCAGCCCCAGCATTTT.

The CDR3 spells CASSQDMWYEQYF. The CDR3 nucleotides read TGCGCCAGCAGCCAAGATATGTGGTACGAGCAGTACTTC. This rearrangement joins TRBV4-1 to TRBJ2-7; D is unresolved. V dropped 0 bases and J dropped 4 bases, with 7 bases sitting between them. The CDR3 contains 13 residues. Germline CDR1 MGHRA, CDR2 YSYEKL.

This clonotype appeared many times. The CDR3 nucleotides read TGTGCCAGCAGTCTTTCCCCCCCGACGACCGACACAGATACGCAGTATTTT. The encoded protein is CASSLSPPTTDTDTQYF. The chain is built from TRBV28 and TRBJ2-3, with D uncertain. V lost 5 bases, J lost 2 bases, and 20 bases lay in between. CDR3 length: 17 residues. Germline V gene data show CDR1 as MDHEN and CDR2 as SYDVKM.

This clonotype was counted many times. The rearrangement uses TRBV9 and TRBJ2-1; weak D call: TRBD2 (6 bases). Per germline, CDR1 SGDLS and CDR2 YYNGEE. The CDR3 has 15 residues. Trimming shortened V by 2 bases and J by 7 bases, and 16 bases separated the two germline ends. The CDR3: CASSVRDLAGNEQFF. The CDR3 nucleotides are TGTGCCAGCAGCGTCCGGGACTTGGCGGGGAATGAGCAGTTCTTC.

This clonotype was seen a handful of times. The CDR3 is CASRTLHFSGGAGYNEQFF. CDR3 in DNA: TGTGCCAGCAGAACCCTCCACTTTAGCGGGGGGGCTGGCTACAATGAGCAGTTCTTC. The V and J genes are TRBV6-2 or TRBV6-3 and TRBJ2-1; 11 nucleotides align to TRBD2. Trimming took 6 bases from V and 3 from J; bases not matched to a gene: 16. CDR3 length: 19 amino acids. In germline, CDR1 is MNHEY, CDR2 SVGEGT.

This clonotype was recorded a few times. J is TRBJ1-1 and V is TRBV19; possible D gene TRBD1, 6 bases. The CDR3 loop spans 16 amino acids. V gave up 4 bases and J gave up 3 bases, with 18 bases separating them. CDR1 and CDR2 (germline): LNHDA, SQIVND (reference sequence). The CDR3 sequence is CASSTAHLDRHTEAFF. The CDR3 DNA follows: TGTGCCAGTAGTACAGCCCATCTAGACAGGCACACTGAAGCTTTCTTT.

This clonotype was observed many times. This rearrangement joins TRBV2 to TRBJ2-1; a weak D match, TRBD2 (5 bases). Germline-derived CDR1 and CDR2 are SNHLY and FYNNEI. The CDR3 loop spans 13 amino acids. Trimming left V 7 bases short and J 2 bases short, with 9 bases between. CDR3 sequence reads: CASKEVTYNEQFF. The CDR3 DNA sequence: TGTGCCAGCAAGGAGGTCACCTACAATGAGCAGTTCTTC.

This clonotype was detected many times. The V gene is TRBV27, the J gene TRBJ2-7; 10 nucleotides match TRBD2. In germline, CDR1 is MNHEY, CDR2 SMNVEV (reference sequence). The CDR3 runs 17 residues. J gave up 4 bases and V 5 bases, and 14 bases lay outside the gene matches. The CDR3 nucleotides are TGTGCCAGCAGTCGATCTACCCCTAGCGGGAGTGTTTACGAGCAGTACTTC. Encoded protein: CASSRSTPSGSVYEQYF.

This clonotype was detected a few times. This chain links TRBV10-3 with TRBJ1-1; TRBD1 aligns across 9 bases. The CDR3 length is 14 residues. CDR1 and CDR2 (germline): ENHRY, SYGVKD. After removal of 4 bases from V and 3 bases from J, the junction contained 3 bases not matched to a gene. This CDR3 is CAISGGQGYTEAFF. In DNA form, the CDR3 reads TGTGCCATCAGTGGGGGACAGGGTTACACTGAAGCTTTCTTT.

This clonotype was seen at least ten times. The chain has TRBV28 and TRBJ2-3; the match to TRBD2 covers 12 bases. The germline V gene has CDR1 MDHEN and CDR2 SYDVKM. Germline trimming cut 1 base from V and 4 bases from J; bases unmatched to any gene: 6. CDR3 size: 17 residues. The chain's CDR3 is CASSLFTSGGSADTQYF. CDR3 nucleotide sequence: TGTGCCAGCAGTTTATTTACTAGCGGGGGGAGCGCAGATACGCAGTATTTT. Full variable domain (remainder filled in from reference TRBV28 and TRBJ2-3): DVKVTQSSRYLVKRTGEKVFLECVQDMDHENMFWYRQDPGLGLRLIYFSYDVKMKEKGDIPEGYSVSREKKERFSLILESASTNQTSMYLCASSLFTSGGSADTQYFGPGTRLTVL.